This TCR beta chain came from a study of shared clonotypes between healthy human individuals. This table comes from immunoSEQ multiplex PCR, and its TCRdb copy is limited to in-frame clones, with some not included. The sample holds about 380,000 clones; roughly 96% are singletons and the top ten take around 0.29%. This clone was counted a few times. Other DNA sequences in this specimen translate into the identical CDR3. Combining CD45RO+ cells with CCR7-negative CD45RA+ TemRA cells gave CD8 memory. Trimming left V 2 bases short and J 2 bases short, with 6 bases between. Germline CDR1 reads MNHEY; CDR2 reads SMNVEV (reference sequence). The CDR3 runs to 13 residues.

The sample was memory CD8+ T cells sorted from blood. As for subset: CD45RO+ cells pooled with CCR7-negative TemRA cells. The clonotype comes from a man aged 30 to 45 in good health. This chain connects TRBV27 to TRBJ1-2; weak D call: TRBD1 (6 bases). CDR3 DNA sequence: TGTGCCAGCAGTTTACAGGGGAACTATGGCTACACCTTC. This codes for CASSLQGNYGYTF.